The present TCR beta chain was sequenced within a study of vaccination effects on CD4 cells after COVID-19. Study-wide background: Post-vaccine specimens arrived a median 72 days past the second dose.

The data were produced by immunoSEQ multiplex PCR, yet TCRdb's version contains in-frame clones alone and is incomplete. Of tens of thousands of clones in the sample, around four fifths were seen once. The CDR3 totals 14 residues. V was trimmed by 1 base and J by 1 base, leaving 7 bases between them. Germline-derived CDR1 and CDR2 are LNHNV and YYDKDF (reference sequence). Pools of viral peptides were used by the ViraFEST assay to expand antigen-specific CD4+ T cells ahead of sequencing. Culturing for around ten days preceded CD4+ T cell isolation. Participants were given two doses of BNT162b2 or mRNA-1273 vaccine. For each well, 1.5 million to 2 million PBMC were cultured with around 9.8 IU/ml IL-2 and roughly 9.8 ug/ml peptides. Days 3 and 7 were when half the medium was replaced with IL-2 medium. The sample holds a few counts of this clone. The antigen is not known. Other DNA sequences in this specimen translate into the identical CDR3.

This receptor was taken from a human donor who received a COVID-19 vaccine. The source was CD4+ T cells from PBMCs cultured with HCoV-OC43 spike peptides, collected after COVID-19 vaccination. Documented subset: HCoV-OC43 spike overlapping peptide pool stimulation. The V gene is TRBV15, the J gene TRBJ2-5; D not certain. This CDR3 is CATSRGGSQETQYF. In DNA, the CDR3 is TGTGCCACCAGCAGAGGAGGAAGCCAAGAGACCCAGTACTTC.